A selection of T cell receptor beta chains follows, all from one sample in a study of CD8 T cells in Susac syndrome. TCRdb called the immunoSEQ multiplex PCR reads again in MiXCR, with one record for every CDR3 protein. The sample lists under 95,000 distinct CDR3 sequences; about 95% were seen once. Sequencing input: CD8+ T cells from PBMCs. These receptors came from a human donor with Susac syndrome. The CDR3 runs from the conserved cysteine through the conserved F or W. The order of the fields is D gene, V gene, clone size, J gene, CDR3 protein, CDR3 DNA. The D gene is left open where the match is weak. The listing skips clone size in some rows; elsewhere it reads once, few, many or a size class.

NA	TRBV4-1	NA	TRBJ1-2	CASSQEPDRTNYGYTF	TGCGCCAGCAGCCAAGAACCGGACAGAACTAACTATGGCTACACCTTC
NA	TRBV9	NA	TRBJ2-3	CASLPHDSTDTQYF	TGTGCCAGCCTCCCCCATGACAGCACAGATACGCAGTATTTT
NA	TRBV6-1	NA	TRBJ2-1	CASSEFNEQFF	TGTGCCAGCAGTGAGTTCAATGAGCAGTTCTTC
NA	TRBV15	once	TRBJ2-3	CATSREPQDTQYF	TGTGCCACCAGCAGAGAACCTCAAGATACGCAGTATTTT
TRBD2	TRBV9	NA	TRBJ2-7	CASSPRLAGEGEQYF	TGTGCCAGCAGCCCCCGACTAGCGGGAGAGGGGGAGCAGTACTTC
NA	TRBV9	NA	TRBJ2-2	CASSVEASNTGELFF	TGTGCCAGCAGCGTAGAAGCCTCGAACACCGGGGAGCTGTTTTTT
TRBD2	TRBV20-1	NA	TRBJ2-1	CSARDPGTSGELLEQFF	TGCAGTGCTAGAGATCCCGGGACTAGCGGGGAACTGCTGGAGCAGTTCTTC
NA	TRBV20-1	once	TRBJ2-1	CSARAVAGVFLDEQFF	TGCAGTGCTAGAGCTGTGGCAGGGGTGTTTTTGGATGAGCAGTTCTTC
NA	TRBV12-3/TRBV12-4	NA	TRBJ2-1	CASSRVSYNEQFF	TGTGCCAGCAGCCGTGTCTCCTACAATGAGCAGTTCTTC
NA	TRBV5-4	once	TRBJ2-1	CASSLVGPYNEQFF	TGTGCCAGCAGCTTGGTAGGACCCTACAATGAGCAGTTCTTC
NA	TRBV6-5	NA	TRBJ2-5	CASSYRGPPQETQYF	TGTGCCAGCAGTTACCGCGGGCCGCCGCAAGAGACCCAGTACTTC
NA	TRBV27	NA	TRBJ2-4	CASSLGVKNIQYF	TGTGCCAGCAGTTTAGGGGTAAAAAACATTCAGTACTTC
TRBD1	TRBV4-1	NA	TRBJ2-7	CASSHLTGDYEQYF	TGCGCCAGCAGCCATCTGACAGGGGACTACGAGCAGTACTTC
NA	TRBV13	NA	TRBJ2-1	CASSARDSSREAYNEQFF	TGTGCCAGCAGCGCCCGGGACAGCTCAAGGGAGGCCTACAATGAGCAGTTCTTC
NA	TRBV4-1	NA	TRBJ1-5	CASSQRDDNQPQHF	TGCGCCAGCAGCCAACGGGACGATAACCAGCCCCAGCATTTT
NA	TRBV4-1	NA	TRBJ2-3	CASSQGGSDTQYF	TGCGCCAGCAGCCAAGGTGGTTCAGATACGCAGTATTTT
NA	TRBV4-3	NA	TRBJ2-3	CASSQDESPTDTQYF	TGCGCCAGCAGCCAAGATGAGAGTCCCACAGATACGCAGTATTTT
TRBD1	TRBV29-1	NA	TRBJ1-1	CSVQQGENTEAFF	TGCAGCGTCCAACAGGGGGAGAACACTGAAGCTTTCTTT
TRBD2	TRBV7-2	once	TRBJ2-1	CASSLGTSGITEQFF	TGTGCCAGCAGCTTAGGGACTAGCGGGATTACTGAGCAGTTCTTC
TRBD2	TRBV2	NA	TRBJ2-2	CASSNGLAGGPMDTGELFF	TGTGCCAGCAGCAATGGACTAGCGGGAGGGCCGATGGACACCGGGGAGCTGTTTTTT
TRBD2	TRBV9	NA	TRBJ2-1	CASSPQSGNDNEQFF	TGTGCCAGCAGCCCCCAAAGCGGGAACGACAATGAGCAGTTCTTC
NA	TRBV7-8	NA	TRBJ2-7	CASSLAGQVYEQYF	TGTGCCAGCAGCTTAGCTGGGCAAGTGTACGAGCAGTACTTC
TRBD2	TRBV19	NA	TRBJ2-7	CASTPSVGGRLYEQYF	TGTGCCAGTACCCCGTCCGTTGGCGGGAGACTCTACGAGCAGTACTTC